A single sample is the source of the 32 T cell receptor beta chains below, sequenced in a study of T cell repertoires in cytomegalovirus infection. TCRdb called the reads again in MiXCR, with one record for every CDR3 protein. The table includes about 180,000 distinct CDR3 sequences, about a sixth detected once. What was sequenced was CD8+ T cells from PBMCs. The receptor set was obtained from a human donor in good health (CMV status not recorded). Some clones in this sample may be carry-over from other donors' samples.

The gene calls are TRBV20-1 and TRBJ1-2; a possible D gene is TRBD1 (5 bases). The length of the CDR3 is 12 residues. Looked up from germline, CDR1 is DFQATT and CDR2 is SNEGSKA (reference sequence). Deletions cut 6 bases from V and 3 bases from J, with 11 bases between. CDR3 region: CSAWTRDYGYTF. The CDR3 DNA reads TGCAGTGCCTGGACAAGGGACTATGGCTACACCTTC.

J is TRBJ1-1 and V is TRBV27; no clear D. V lost 5 bases to trimming and J lost 2 bases, with 12 bases between them. Germline CDR1 reads MNHEY; CDR2 reads SMNVEV (reference sequence). The CDR3 is 14 amino acids. CDR3 region: CASSRVGVNTEAFF. The CDR3 nucleotides read TGTGCCAGCAGTCGGGTTGGGGTTAACACTGAAGCTTTCTTT.

This clonotype has a handful of counts. This chain links TRBV24-1 with TRBJ2-1; 9 positions match TRBD1. V dropped 2 bases and J dropped 7; count of bases not matched to a gene: 17. Germline loops: CDR1 KGHDR, CDR2 SFDVKD. The CDR3 loop spans 19 amino acids. The CDR3 DNA sequence: TGTGCCACCAGTGATTCTTATACCGGACAGGGGAGCTTGGGTAATGAGCAGTTCTTC. It yields the protein CATSDSYTGQGSLGNEQFF.

This clonotype was picked up many times. The rearrangement uses TRBV7-2 and TRBJ1-5, with a tentative D call TRBD1 (5 bases). Germline V gene sequence: CDR1 SGHTA, CDR2 FQGNSA. V gave up 5 bases and J gave up 2 bases, with 19 bases separating them. This CDR3 has 17 amino acids. CDR3 region: CASSTGAPFAGNQPQHF. In DNA, the CDR3 is TGTGCCAGCAGCACCGGGGCCCCCTTCGCGGGCAATCAGCCCCAGCATTTT. The variable domain in full, completed from reference TRBV7-2 and TRBJ1-5, reads GAGVSQSPSNKVTEKGKDVELRCDPISGHTALYWYRQSLGQGLEFLIYFQGNSAPDKSGLPSDRFSAERTGGSVSTLTIQRTQQEDSAVYLCASSTGAPFAGNQPQHFGDGTRLSIL.

This clonotype was counted at least ten times. This sequence joins TRBV7-2 and TRBJ2-2; perhaps TRBD1 as D (6 bases). V was shortened by 5 bases and J by 4 bases, with 14 bases between the two germline ends. The CDR3 has 15 residues. CDR1 and CDR2 from the germline V gene are SGHTA and FQGNSA. The CDR3 region is CASSLPGEPTGELFF. The CDR3 DNA follows: TGTGCCAGCAGCCTACCAGGGGAGCCCACCGGGGAGCTGTTTTTT.

This clonotype was found a few times. This rearrangement joins TRBV20-1 to TRBJ1-5; 11 nucleotides line up with TRBD1. There are 15 residues in the CDR3. Germline lookup yields CDR1 DFQATT and CDR2 SNEGSKA (reference sequence). The trim removed 2 bases at V and 6 bases at J, leaving 6 bases unmatched. For the CDR3, the DNA is TGCAGTGCTAGACCCCGGACAGGGGGCGGTCAGCCCCAGCATTTT. Its translation is CSARPRTGGGQPQHF.

This clonotype has a handful of counts. The V gene is TRBV2, the J gene TRBJ2-1; 9 bases agree with TRBD2. The CDR3 is made up of 15 amino acids. V gave up 8 bases and J gave up 7 bases; unmatched junction bases: 12. The germline CDR1 and CDR2 sequences are SNHLY and FYNNEI. CDR3 residues: CASPGGLAGWNEQFF. The CDR3 DNA reads as TGTGCCAGCCCAGGAGGGCTAGCGGGGTGGAATGAGCAGTTCTTC.

This sequence joins TRBV7-2 and TRBJ2-3, with 8 bases lining up with TRBD2. J was trimmed by 6 bases and V by 5 bases; bases with no gene match: 10. This CDR3 has 15 residues. Looked up from germline, CDR1 is SGHTA and CDR2 is FQGNSA. CDR3 nucleotides: TGTGCCAGCAGCCTAGACGGGGGGGCCGTCGATACGCAGTATTTT. Amino acids: CASSLDGGAVDTQYF.

This chain links TRBV15 with TRBJ2-7, with D perhaps TRBD1 (5 bases). The CDR3 spans 14 residues. Trimming removed 0 bases from V and 7 bases from J, with 13 bases in between. Germline-derived CDR1 and CDR2 are LNHNV and YYDKDF (reference sequence). The CDR3 protein is CATSRDLGVGEQYF. The CDR3 DNA follows: TGTGCCACCAGCAGAGATCTAGGGGTAGGGGAGCAGTACTTC.

A few counts support this clonotype. The rearrangement joins TRBV6-2 or TRBV6-3 to TRBJ2-1; 7 nucleotides line up with TRBD2. V lost 8 bases and J lost 4; bases outside the gene matches: 5. This CDR3 spans 13 amino acids. CDR1 MNHEY and CDR2 SVGEGT come from the germline V gene. CDR3 region: CASQRGDYNEQFF. The DNA for the CDR3 is TGTGCCAGCCAGCGGGGTGATTACAATGAGCAGTTCTTC.

The chain links TRBV6-2 or TRBV6-3 to TRBJ2-7; D gene unclear. The CDR3 totals 13 residues. Germline-derived CDR1 and CDR2 are MNHEY and SVGEGT. Trimming shortened V by 0 bases and J by 3 bases, and 6 bases separated the two germline ends. This CDR3 is CASSYSNYYEQYF. In DNA, the CDR3 is TGTGCCAGCAGTTACTCGAATTACTACGAGCAGTACTTC.

This clonotype was seen a handful of times. The gene calls are TRBV13 and TRBJ1-2; no firm D call. The CDR3 sequence is 13 residues long. Trimming stripped 2 bases from V and 7 bases from J, with 11 bases between. From germline, CDR1 is PRHDT and CDR2 FYEKMQ (reference sequence). The CDR3 spells CASSLRDLSGYTF. The CDR3 nucleotides are TGTGCCAGCAGCTTACGGGATCTCTCTGGCTACACCTTC.

V gene TRBV5-6 combines with J gene TRBJ1-5; D is unclear. The CDR3 contains 16 residues. The germline CDR1 and CDR2 sequences are SGHDT and YYEEEE. The V end lost 0 bases, the J end lost 0 bases, and 10 bases lay between the germline ends. The CDR3 nucleotides are TGTGCCAGCAGCTTGGGTGGGCTTGATAGCAATCAGCCCCAGCATTTT. This gives the protein CASSLGGLDSNQPQHF.

The genes are TRBV7-3 and TRBJ1-1; 7 positions match TRBD1. Looked up from germline, CDR1 is SGHTA and CDR2 is FQGTGA. The V segment lost 0 bases and the J segment 0 bases; nucleotides outside the gene matches: 4. The CDR3 contains 16 residues. CDR3 DNA sequence: TGTGCCAGCAGCTTAACCCCAGGGGGTATGAACACTGAAGCTTTCTTT. Amino acids: CASSLTPGGMNTEAFF.

This clonotype was counted between two and nine times. The chain combines TRBV18 with TRBJ2-3; TRBD2 matches 10 bases. The V gene end was trimmed by 0 bases and the J gene end by 2 bases; junction bases not matched to a gene: 2. This CDR3 has 16 amino acids. In germline, CDR1 is KGHSH, CDR2 LQKENI. CDR3 region: CASSPPSGGDTDTQYF. CDR3 nucleotides: TGTGCCAGCTCACCACCAAGCGGGGGGGACACAGATACGCAGTATTTT.

The chain recombines TRBV28 with TRBJ2-7; the match to TRBD1 covers 7 bases. Germline CDR1 MDHEN, CDR2 SYDVKM. V lost 9 bases, J lost 0 bases, and 8 bases stayed unmatched. This CDR3 spans 14 amino acids. This CDR3 is CASTGTVYSYEQYF. CDR3 bases: TGTGCCAGTACCGGGACAGTTTACTCCTACGAGCAGTACTTC.

The chain uses TRBV7-9 and TRBJ2-1; D may match TRBD1 or TRBD2 (6 bases each). CDR1 and CDR2 from the germline V gene are SEHNR and FQNEAQ (reference sequence). The V and J ends lost 5 bases and 9 bases respectively, with 14 bases between them. CDR3 length equals 13 residues. The DNA of the CDR3 is TGTGCCAGCAGCCTAGGGGGGCTCGGTGAGCAGTTCTTC. Protein product: CASSLGGLGEQFF.

The chain combines TRBV11-2 with TRBJ2-3; 8 positions agree with TRBD2. Trimming at V came to 4 bases and at J to 3 bases, leaving 6 bases not matched to a gene. CDR1 is SGHAT, CDR2 FQNNGV, per germline. There are 15 residues in the CDR3. CDR3 sequence: CASSWTGGATDTQYF. The CDR3 DNA sequence: TGTGCCAGCAGCTGGACCGGGGGGGCGACAGATACGCAGTATTTT.

The V call is TRBV7-2, the J call TRBJ2-3; 7 positions agree with TRBD2. Germline V gene data show CDR1 as SGHTA and CDR2 as FQGNSA. This CDR3 is 13 amino acids long. V lost 4 bases and J lost 6; bases outside the gene matches: 4. The CDR3 loop is CASSSGLVDTQYF. DNA for the CDR3: TGTGCCAGCAGCTCAGGACTAGTCGATACGCAGTATTTT.

Only a few counts were recorded for this clonotype. CDR3 sequence: CASSLGPQLSSYEQYF. CDR3 nucleotides: TGTGCCAGCAGCTTAGGTCCTCAGCTTAGCTCCTACGAGCAGTACTTC. This chain joins TRBV7-4 and TRBJ2-7; D ambiguous. Germline V lookup: CDR1 SGHVT, CDR2 SQSDAQ. Trimming shortened V by 1 base and J by 0 bases, and 13 bases separated the two germline ends. The CDR3 has 16 amino acids. Using reference TRBV7-4 and TRBJ2-7 for the parts outside the CDR3, the full variable domain is GAGVSQSPRYKVAKRGRDVALRCDSISGHVTLYWYRQTLGQGSEVLTYSQSDAQRDKSGRPSGRFSAERPERSVSTLKIQRTEQGDSAVYLCASSLGPQLSSYEQYFGPGTRLTVT.

This clonotype was recorded a few times. J is TRBJ2-7 and V is TRBV12-3 or TRBV12-4, with no clear D. There are 14 residues in the CDR3. Trimming took 5 bases from V and 7 from J, leaving 18 bases between them. In nucleotides, the CDR3 is TGTGCCAGCAGTATAACCACGGGCCTGCCTGAGCAGTACTTC. Translating gives CASSITTGLPEQYF.

The chain uses TRBV7-9 and TRBJ1-1, with D tentatively TRBD1 (5 bases). This CDR3 is built from 15 residues. The germline V gene encodes CDR1 SEHNR and CDR2 FQNEAQ (reference sequence). The V and J ends lost 1 base and 7 bases respectively, with 16 bases between them. CDR3 bases: TGTGCCAGCAGCTTAGTGGCAGGGAGGGACTATGAAGCTTTCTTT. It encodes CASSLVAGRDYEAFF.

J is TRBJ1-2 and V is TRBV6-6; possible D gene TRBD1, 6 bases. This CDR3 region has 14 residues. Germline V lookup: CDR1 MNHNY, CDR2 SVGAGI (reference sequence). The ends were cut back, 6 bases at V and 6 bases at J, with 17 bases in the middle. The CDR3 nucleotides read TGTGCCAGCAGCCCAATACACTACAGGGATGGCTACACCTTC. Translating it yields CASSPIHYRDGYTF.

A few counts support this clonotype. The V call is TRBV28, the J call TRBJ2-7; perhaps TRBD1 as D (5 bases). The V end was cut by 6 bases, the J end by 2 bases, with 20 bases between. CDR1 is MDHEN and CDR2 is SYDVKM in the germline V gene. This CDR3 spans 16 amino acids. The CDR3 loop is CASRLSLLTETYEQYF. As DNA, the CDR3 is TGTGCCAGCAGACTAAGTTTACTGACAGAAACCTACGAGCAGTACTTC.

The table lists this clonotype with a few counts. The rearrangement uses TRBV12-3 or TRBV12-4 and TRBJ2-1, with 9 bases identical to TRBD2. The junction had 5 bases not matched to a gene; V was cut back by 0 bases and J by 2 bases. This CDR3 has 17 residues. Here the CDR3 DNA reads TGTGCCAGCAGTTTAGCGCGGGTAGCGGGGGCCTACAATGAGCAGTTCTTC. Residues: CASSLARVAGAYNEQFF.

The chain combines TRBV9 with TRBJ1-4, with D maybe TRBD1 (5 bases). The CDR3 has 19 amino acids. Per the germline V gene, CDR1 is SGDLS and CDR2 is YYNGEE. V lost 3 bases, J lost 3 bases, and 24 bases lay in between. CDR3 coding DNA: TGTGCCAGCAGCGGTCCCGGAGGCGACAGCCGGGGGGCTAATGAAAAACTGTTTTTT. Translation gives CASSGPGGDSRGANEKLFF.

This rearrangement joins TRBV4-1 to TRBJ2-3; D gene ambiguous. CDR3 length: 13 amino acids. Germline V lookup: CDR1 MGHRA, CDR2 YSYEKL. With 0 bases removed from V and 8 bases from J, the gap between germline ends came to 9 bases. The CDR3 DNA is TGCGCCAGCAGCCAAGATAAGACTTCTACGCAGTATTTT. Translated, it gives CASSQDKTSTQYF.

The rearrangement joins TRBV6-2 or TRBV6-3 to TRBJ2-2; D unclear. Trimming shortened V by 2 bases and J by 6 bases, and 4 bases separated the two germline ends. The germline V gene encodes CDR1 MNHEY and CDR2 SVGEGT. The length of the CDR3 is 12 residues. CDR3 coding DNA: TGTGCCAGCAGTTACGTCCCCGGGGAGCTGTTTTTT. This gives the protein CASSYVPGELFF.

The sample holds a few counts of this clonotype. This chain connects TRBV6-5 to TRBJ2-6, with TRBD1 matching over 7 bases. The CDR3 extends over 18 amino acids. Germline values: CDR1 MNHEY, CDR2 SVGAGI. V lost 6 bases to trimming and J lost 0 bases; unmatched junction nucleotides: 11. Written as DNA, the CDR3 is TGTGCCAGCAGAATGAAAGGGACAGCGAGCTCTGGGGCCAACGTCCTGACTTTC. Translation gives CASRMKGTASSGANVLTF.

J is TRBJ1-1 and V is TRBV7-2; tentatively, D is TRBD1 (5 bases). The germline V gene has CDR1 SGHTA and CDR2 FQGNSA. The CDR3 spans 14 residues. Trimming removed 7 bases from V and 5 bases from J, with 17 bases in between. The CDR3 DNA is TGTGCCAGCATCTTTCGCCAGGGTTGGACTGAAGCTTTCTTT. Translation gives CASIFRQGWTEAFF. Supplemented by reference TRBV7-2 and TRBJ1-1, the full variable domain reads GAGVSQSPSNKVTEKGKDVELRCDPISGHTALYWYRQSLGQGLEFLIYFQGNSAPDKSGLPSDRFSAERTGGSVSTLTIQRTQQEDSAVYLCASIFRQGWTEAFFGQGTRLTVV.

The rearrangement uses TRBV2 and TRBJ2-1, with 9 bases identical to TRBD2. Germline V gene sequence: CDR1 SNHLY, CDR2 FYNNEI. The V segment lost 8 bases and the J segment 2 bases; nucleotides outside the gene matches: 7. The CDR3 sequence is 15 residues long. This CDR3 is CASPRGGGAYNEQFF. DNA of the CDR3: TGTGCCAGCCCGAGAGGCGGGGGGGCCTACAATGAGCAGTTCTTC.

This clonotype was observed a handful of times. The V call is TRBV4-1, the J call TRBJ2-1; D uncertain. CDR1 MGHRA and CDR2 YSYEKL come from the germline V gene. The CDR3 length is 14 residues. The germline V and J ends were trimmed by 6 bases and 0 bases, with 9 bases remaining between them. CDR3 nucleotides: TGCGCCAGCAGTCATTACAGCTCCTACAATGAGCAGTTCTTC. Translation gives CASSHYSSYNEQFF.